Here is one T cell receptor beta chain with its context. This receptor's antigen is unknown. Base qualities are missing; no much larger clone stands one base away. This specimen comes from a study of T cells in tumors and immune-related adverse events (dated by TCRdb to 2020 to 2023). The immunoSEQ assay was used to amplify and sequence the TCR beta locus, producing bulk TCR Vbeta CDR3 data. On the authors' methods: Non-productive CDR3s, sequences shorter than 7 amino acids, and those not starting with C or ending with F/W were excluded. Only specimens with at least 1000 reads were analysed, and clonotypes were defined at the amino acid level. Clonality was calculated as 1 minus Pielou's evenness. To equalize library sizes, abundance-weighted random subsampling with replacement was performed 100 times so that 95% confidence intervals could be reported. Repertoire overlap was quantified with the Morisita overlap index, and the top 40 clones per specimen were checked for overlap with the irAE. The source is immuneACCESS, and TCRdb retained only in-frame sequences with V and J called. Part of the clones is not carried over; for the studies checked, unresolved V genes explain less than half of this, and the remainder is unexplained. V and J calls and clone size are those listed in that table; D and trimming were worked out from the DNA. Within this sample are some 11,000 clones, with around 92% of them counted one time only. The ten top clones hold around 1.5% of the sample.

The treatment or condition tag for this specimen amounts to: nivolumab (PD-1 blockade) given before sampling. The DNeasy Blood and Tissue Kit was used to extract DNA from formalin-fixed paraffin-embedded specimens. The CDR3 contains 16 residues, cysteine and phenylalanine counted. Here the CDR3 DNA is all that survives: 48 bases in frame from base 1. V and J are trimmed by 5 bases and 0 bases, and the gene matches miss 4 bases of the junction. According to the germline V gene, CDR1 reads SGHVS and CDR2 reads FNYEAQ. This receptor was obtained from a female donor with metastatic renal cell carcinoma. The specimen comprised lymph node tissue, sampled from a patient treated with anti-PD-1 therapy. The rearranged chain carries TRBV7-6 and TRBJ2-6; TRBD1 aligns with 7 central bases. The DNA sequence is TGTGCCAGCAGCCTACGGACAGGCTCTGGGGCCAACGTCCTGACTTTC. The translation is CASSLRTGSGANVLTF.